This TCR beta chain was obtained from a study of cytomegalovirus exposure and HLA in healthy donors. This CDR3 is 14 amino acids long. CDR1 and CDR2 from the germline V gene are SNHLY and FYNNEI. V gave up 4 bases and J gave up 3 bases, with 10 bases separating them. Remarks on this clone: The antigen is undetermined.

Study conclusions and caveats: Reportedly, a later analysis found an Asian-associated ancestry cluster had fewer N-insertions than the approximately 640-donor mean. Solely CMV serostatus was available to characterize immune exposure.

The PCR used 60 Vbeta and 13 Jbeta primers. Here immunoSEQ multiplex PCR was the method, and the copy in TCRdb shows in-frame clones only, minus some. In the table there are about 200,000 clones, 80% of which are singletons. The sequenced sample was PBMCs. This clonotype was obtained from a woman aged 40 to 50 in good health and CMV-seronegative. J is TRBJ2-1 and V is TRBV2; D not resolved. CDR3 coding DNA: TGTGCCAGCAGTGGAGATTACGTCTACAATGAGCAGTTCTTC. Residues: CASSGDYVYNEQFF.